This section outlines one T cell receptor beta chain sequence together with its context. Its cognate antigen has yet to be identified. Base qualities were left out, and no much larger clone turns up one base away. The record originates from a study of graft-versus-host responses after intestinal transplantation (dated by TCRdb to the early 2020s). Describing the broader study: The transplants that recipients received were multivisceral, liver-intestinal, or isolated intestinal. To identify alloreactive clones, pre-transplant mixed lymphocyte reaction products were sequenced and compared with unstimulated pre-transplant donor and recipient T cells. After intestinal transplantation, graft-versus-host and host-versus-graft alloreactive T cell clones were followed in the graft, circulation and bone marrow using bulk TCR-beta CDR3 sequencing. Every recipient was given anti-thymocyte globulin induction, followed by around three years of maintenance tacrolimus and steroids. Donor T cell macrochimerism was defined as a peak of at least 4% donor T cells among recipient peripheral blood mononuclear cells. A cohort of under 30 intestinal transplant recipients, including one retransplant, was enrolled, and 3 patients lacking pretransplant specimens were excluded. Rather than being sequenced by the commercial service, samples from three later patients were sequenced in-house on an Illumina MiSeq and processed with MiXCR.

Library method: the immunoSEQ multiplex PCR assay. High-throughput TCR-beta CDR3 sequencing of genomic DNA from most patients was performed by Adaptive Biotechnologies. From the authors' description of their analysis: TCR sequencing data were retrieved from Adaptive's ImmunoSEQ software for 15 to 20 patients, whereas three other patients were processed with MiXCR and VDJtools. CDR3 nucleotide sequences shared between donor and recipient were removed because their origin could not be assigned. At least 2-fold expansion over unstimulated cells and a minimum CFSE-low frequency of 0.002% (template counts) or 0.001% (read counts) were required for clones to be classified as alloreactive. Mappable clones were those detected in sequenced pre-transplant spleen, lymph node, or MLR CFSE-low populations of the donor or recipient. The cumulative frequency of alloreactive clones was calculated as a percentage of all sequences, weighted by copy number. In TCRdb, the immuneACCESS table is reduced to in-frame sequences with V and J assigned. These tables do not hold every clone; where another copy was compared, an unresolved V gene accounts for under half, and the others remain unexplained. D and trimming come from the DNA, and the V and J calls and clone size come from that table. Across this sample there are some 14,000 clones, with more than 70% seen only once. 6% to 7% of the sample is held by the ten biggest clonotypes.

After transplant, bone marrow was aspirated from the posterior iliac crest or from another site selected by the physician. The investigation overall reported the following: In patients with donor T cell macrochimerism, the allografts had high GvH to HvG T cell clonal ratios. Early after transplant, declines in HvG clones were associated with peak levels of circulating GvH clones. GvH clones were found in recipient bone marrow, and some of the GvH clones appeared earlier in ileal mucosa or blood, which is consistent with an intestinal mucosal origin. Conclusions were limited by the relatively low number and heterogeneity of intestinal transplant patients.

The receptor comes from a human patient who received an intestinal transplant, so some T cells may come from the graft donor. Sequencing used bone marrow, obtained approximately 120 days after intestinal transplantation.

The DNA sequence is TGTGCCAGTAGTATAGGGTGGCAGGGAGGGCAGCCCCAGCATTTT. Translated, it gives CASSIGWQGGQPQHF. The sequence links TRBV19 to TRBJ1-5; TRBD1 is possibly the D segment (5 matching bases). There are 15 amino acids in the CDR3, from cysteine to phenylalanine inclusive. Just CDR3 DNA is preserved here, 45 bases in frame from base 1. The germline V gene (reference sequence) specifies LNHDA as CDR1 and SQIVND as CDR2. The V end loses 1 base and the J end loses 7 bases, and a stretch of 14 bases separates them.